The source of this T cell receptor beta chain is a study of cytomegalovirus exposure and HLA in healthy donors. On this clone itself: Its antigen is unidentified.

Primers included in the PCR were 60 Vbeta and 13 Jbeta primers. Sequencing used immunoSEQ multiplex PCR; TCRdb keeps in-frame clones, though not all of them. This repertoire shows roughly 99,000 clones, approximately 80% found once; its top ten account for approximately 4.5%. Study-level findings and limits: In an earlier analysis, productive rearrangement rates for most beta V segments clustered near 87% or 30%. Later analysis revealed greater clonal expansion in HLA-associated TCR beta chains than in equally common others. Associated with HLA alleles at 0.05 false discovery rate in a later analysis were about 17,000 TCR beta sequences.

Trimming at V came to 9 bases and at J to 0 bases, leaving 12 bases not matched to a gene. Germline-derived CDR1 and CDR2 are SGHRS and YFSETQ. The CDR3 covers 16 residues. Healthy bone marrow donors formed the donor group. The sequence was obtained from a male donor in good health and CMV-seronegative. Source material: PBMCs. J is TRBJ2-3 and V is TRBV5-1; 8 positions match TRBD2. CDR3 residues: CATIYSSGPSTDTQYF. CDR3 in DNA: TGCGCCACTATATATTCTAGCGGGCCTAGCACAGATACGCAGTATTTT.